The subject of this entry is one TCR beta chain. The antigen is not known. If no ophthalmopathy appeared within 18 months of follow-up, hyperthyroidism was termed stable. These data come from a study of Graves' ophthalmopathy and Graves' hyperthyroidism. Study-level points and caveats: Most thyroid clonotypes with frequency above 0.001 were detected in blood too.

As the template, RNA transcripts were used to amplify TCR beta CDR3 regions. The workflow started with a first-round RT-PCR run with HTBI primers and then moved on to a second-round multiplex PCR. MiXCR, run by TCRdb on the multiplex PCR reads, gives a single entry per CDR3 protein. Counted here are more than 300,000 distinct CDR3 sequences, approximately 15% occurring once; the ten biggest clones make up approximately 7%. The sequence was collected from a woman younger than 30 with stable Graves' hyperthyroidism. Specimen: peripheral blood.

DNA for the CDR3: TGTGCCAGCAGCCCTACCAGGGGAAGCCCTGAAGCTTTCTTT. The encoded protein is CASSPTRGSPEAFF. The J gene is TRBJ1-1, the V gene TRBV11-2, with D maybe TRBD1 (6 bases). The CDR3 has 14 residues. Germline CDR1 SGHAT, CDR2 FQNNGV. V lost 5 bases to trimming and J lost 6 bases, with 16 bases between them.